These T cell receptor beta chains were read from a single sample in a study of blood T cell repertoires in COVID-19. Measured with immunoSEQ multiplex PCR; TCRdb has only the in-frame clones, and not every one. Of around 250,000 clones in the sample, approximately 85% were seen once. Sequenced: PBMCs or T cells enriched from blood (not recorded which). All receptors come from a woman in her forties or fifties who had recovered from COVID-19. Each CDR3 is given with its conserved first and last residue. The order of the fields is V gene, J gene, CDR3 protein.

v_gene: TRBV7-9
j_gene: TRBJ1-1
CDR3aa: CASSLGLEAFF

v_gene: TRBV6-9
j_gene: TRBJ2-7
CDR3aa: CASRGTSGRLHEQYF

v_gene: TRBV7-6
j_gene: TRBJ2-1
CDR3aa: CASSLSSGSFIEQFF

v_gene: TRBV7-8
j_gene: TRBJ2-1
CDR3aa: CASSQNTRGLAEHNEQFF

v_gene: TRBV5-1
j_gene: TRBJ1-2
CDR3aa: CASSLGWGRDYGYTF

v_gene: TRBV10-2
j_gene: TRBJ1-5
CDR3aa: CASSEGQGRTQPQHF

v_gene: TRBV7-9
j_gene: TRBJ2-1
CDR3aa: CASSLGGAGDEQFF

v_gene: TRBV19
j_gene: TRBJ2-3
CDR3aa: CASSTRTGRVDTQYF

v_gene: TRBV28
j_gene: TRBJ1-6
CDR3aa: CASSLFAGASPLHF

v_gene: TRBV24-1
j_gene: TRBJ2-1
CDR3aa: CATSRPQAGTTRHEQFF

v_gene: TRBV19
j_gene: TRBJ2-7
CDR3aa: CASSRGQMREQYF

v_gene: TRBV7-3
j_gene: TRBJ1-1
CDR3aa: CASSLTGYRAEAFF